This TCR beta chain was profiled in a study of T cells after posttransplantation cyclophosphamide. Study-wide findings and caveats: After PTCy, TRB diversity resembled that of CNI/methotrexate controls. TRB overlap between skin or GI tissue T cells and blood was limited. Later post-transplant blood repertoires were often dominated by donor CD8+ memory clones.

Libraries were prepared by immunoSEQ multiplex PCR; TCRdb keeps only in-frame clonotypes and omits some of them. The repertoire has about 7,200 clones, none seen only once; the ten largest take 6%. Looked up from germline, CDR1 is DFQATT and CDR2 is SNEGSKA (reference sequence). Trimming removed 3 bases from V and 14 bases from J; junction bases left unmatched: 4. This CDR3 region has 10 residues. To note about this clone: Its target is unknown. A much more abundant neighbour one base away suggests this may be a read error.

Cyclophosphamide on days +3 and +4 followed busulfan-fludarabine conditioning and a marrow graft. The TCR comes from a female patient in her fifties who received an allogeneic stem cell transplant from an unrelated donor, was CMV-positive, and had acute GVHD only. Some of the T cells may derive from the graft donor. The V gene is TRBV20-1, the J gene TRBJ2-3, with 8 bases identical to TRBD1. The source was PBMCs, collected after allogeneic stem cell transplant with posttransplant cyclophosphamide. The CDR3 region is CSARGQARYF. CDR3 DNA: TGCAGTGCTAGGGGACAGGCGCGGTATTTT.